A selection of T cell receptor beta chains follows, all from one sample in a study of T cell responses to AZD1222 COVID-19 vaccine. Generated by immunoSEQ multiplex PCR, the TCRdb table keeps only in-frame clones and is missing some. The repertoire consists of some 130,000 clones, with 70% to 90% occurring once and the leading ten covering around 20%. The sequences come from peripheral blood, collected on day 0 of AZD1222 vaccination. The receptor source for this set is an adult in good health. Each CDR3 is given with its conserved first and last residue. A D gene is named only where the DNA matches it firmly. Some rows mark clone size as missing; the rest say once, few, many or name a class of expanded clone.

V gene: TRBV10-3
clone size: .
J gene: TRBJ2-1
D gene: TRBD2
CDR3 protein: CAIRSSGGDNNEQFF
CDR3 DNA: TGTGCCATCCGAAGTAGCGGGGGTGACAACAATGAGCAGTTCTTC

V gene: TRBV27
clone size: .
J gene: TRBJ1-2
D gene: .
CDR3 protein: CASSRGGSRASVGYTF
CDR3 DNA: TGTGCCAGCAGTCGGGGGGGGAGCCGGGCTAGTGTCGGCTACACCTTC

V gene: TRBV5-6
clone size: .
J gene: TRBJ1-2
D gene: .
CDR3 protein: CASSSFVTSDLGGYTF
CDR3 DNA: TGTGCCAGCAGCTCGTTCGTCACCTCCGATTTGGGTGGCTACACCTTC

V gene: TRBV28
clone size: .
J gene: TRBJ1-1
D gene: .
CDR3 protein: CASRGGYTEAFF
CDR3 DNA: TGTGCCAGCCGAGGGGGGTACACTGAAGCTTTCTTT

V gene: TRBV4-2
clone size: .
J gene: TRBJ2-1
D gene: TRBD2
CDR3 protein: CASSQEVLSGGFSYNEQFF
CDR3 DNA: TGTGCCAGCAGCCAAGAGGTCCTCTCCGGGGGGTTCTCCTACAATGAGCAGTTCTTC

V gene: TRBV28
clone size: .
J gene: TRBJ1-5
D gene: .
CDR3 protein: CASSGALGKQPQHF
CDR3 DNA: TGTGCCAGCAGTGGCGCGTTGGGAAAACAGCCCCAGCATTTT

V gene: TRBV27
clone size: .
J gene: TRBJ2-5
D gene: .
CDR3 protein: CASSLSYDETQYF
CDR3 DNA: TGTGCCAGCAGTTTGAGTTACGATGAGACCCAGTACTTC

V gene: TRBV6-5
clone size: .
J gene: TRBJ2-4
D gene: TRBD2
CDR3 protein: CASIKRGGKNIQYF
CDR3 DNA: TGTGCCAGCATAAAGCGGGGGGGCAAAAACATTCAGTACTTC

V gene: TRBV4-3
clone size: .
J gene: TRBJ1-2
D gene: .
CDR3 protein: CASSQGAGASTYGYTF
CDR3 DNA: TGCGCCAGCAGCCAAGGGGCAGGGGCCTCTACCTATGGCTACACCTTC

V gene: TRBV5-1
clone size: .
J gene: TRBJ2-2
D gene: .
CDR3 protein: CASSPQVASTGELFF
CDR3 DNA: TGCGCCAGCAGCCCCCAGGTGGCTTCTACAGGGGAGCTGTTTTTT

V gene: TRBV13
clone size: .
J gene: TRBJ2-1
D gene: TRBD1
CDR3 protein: CASSFGDRAYNEQFF
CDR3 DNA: TGTGCCAGCAGCTTCGGGGACAGGGCCTACAATGAGCAGTTCTTC

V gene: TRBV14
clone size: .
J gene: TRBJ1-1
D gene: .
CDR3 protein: CASSLSYGWSLNTEAFF
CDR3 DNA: TGTGCCAGCAGCCTAAGCTACGGGTGGTCTCTGAACACTGAAGCTTTCTTT

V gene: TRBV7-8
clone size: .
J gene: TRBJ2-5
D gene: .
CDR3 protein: CASSLRLSQETQYF
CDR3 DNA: TGTGCCAGCAGCCTCAGACTGAGCCAAGAGACCCAGTACTTC

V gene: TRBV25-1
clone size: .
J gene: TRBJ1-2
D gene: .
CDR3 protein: CASSEYTDYGYTF
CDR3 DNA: TGTGCCAGCAGTGAATATACAGATTATGGCTACACCTTC

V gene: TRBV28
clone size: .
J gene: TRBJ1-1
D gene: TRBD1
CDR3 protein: CASSLPGQGEISGMNTEAFF
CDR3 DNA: TGTGCCAGCAGTTTACCGGGACAGGGGGAGATCAGCGGGATGAACACTGAAGCTTTCTTT

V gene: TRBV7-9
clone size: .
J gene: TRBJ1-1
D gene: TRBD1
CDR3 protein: CASRRGKGGWTEAFF
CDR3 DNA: TGTGCCAGCAGGCGCGGCAAAGGGGGCTGGACTGAAGCTTTCTTT

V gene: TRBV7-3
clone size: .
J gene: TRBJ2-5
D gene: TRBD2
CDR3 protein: CASSSGTSGVETQYF
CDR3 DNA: TGTGCCAGCAGCTCTGGGACTAGCGGGGTAGAGACCCAGTACTTC

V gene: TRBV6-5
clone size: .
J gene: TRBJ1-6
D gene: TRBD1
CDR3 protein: CASSWDRVRSPLHF
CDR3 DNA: TGTGCCAGCAGTTGGGACAGGGTTCGTTCACCCCTCCACTTT

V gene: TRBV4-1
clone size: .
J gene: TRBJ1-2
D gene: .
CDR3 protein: CASSQDPGYGYTF
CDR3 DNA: TGCGCCAGCAGCCAAGATCCGGGTTATGGCTACACCTTC

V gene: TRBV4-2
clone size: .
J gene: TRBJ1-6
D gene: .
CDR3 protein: CASSQDQGRGNSPLHF
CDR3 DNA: TGTGCCAGCAGCCAAGACCAGGGACGCGGTAATTCACCCCTCCACTTT

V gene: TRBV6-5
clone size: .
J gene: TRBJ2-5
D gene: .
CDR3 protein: CANPEQVSWETQYF
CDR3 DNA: TGTGCCAACCCGGAACAGGTAAGTTGGGAGACCCAGTACTTC

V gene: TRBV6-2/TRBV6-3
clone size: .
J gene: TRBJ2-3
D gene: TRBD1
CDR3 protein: CASSLRGQGSFRDTQYF
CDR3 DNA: TGTGCCAGCAGTCTTCGCGGACAGGGTAGTTTCAGAGATACGCAGTATTTT

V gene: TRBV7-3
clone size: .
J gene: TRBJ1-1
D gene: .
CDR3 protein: CASSFSGDTEAFF
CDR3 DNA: TGTGCCAGCAGCTTTTCAGGGGATACTGAAGCTTTCTTT

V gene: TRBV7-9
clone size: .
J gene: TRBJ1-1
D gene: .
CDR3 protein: CASSFGSDGAFF
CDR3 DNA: TGTGCCAGCAGCTTTGGGTCGGACGGAGCTTTCTTT

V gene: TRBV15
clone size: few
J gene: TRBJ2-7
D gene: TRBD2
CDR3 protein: CATSRIGTSGGYEQYF
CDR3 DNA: TGTGCCACCAGCAGAATCGGGACTAGCGGGGGGTACGAGCAGTACTTC

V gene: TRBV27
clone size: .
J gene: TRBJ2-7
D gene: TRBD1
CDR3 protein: CASSRTGSYEQYF
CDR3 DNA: TGTGCCAGCAGTAGGACAGGATCCTACGAGCAGTACTTC

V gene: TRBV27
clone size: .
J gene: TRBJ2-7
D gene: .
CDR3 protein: CASSQTDRPETFYEQYF
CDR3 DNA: TGTGCCAGCAGCCAGACTGACAGGCCTGAAACCTTCTACGAGCAGTACTTC

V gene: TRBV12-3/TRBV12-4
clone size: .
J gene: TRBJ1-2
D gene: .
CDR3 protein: CASSPRGFGYTF
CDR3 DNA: TGTGCCAGCAGTCCCAGGGGATTCGGCTACACCTTC

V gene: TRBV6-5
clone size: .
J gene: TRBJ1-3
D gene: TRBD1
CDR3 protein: CASCDRGLGNTIYF
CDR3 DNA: TGTGCCAGCTGCGACAGGGGGCTTGGAAACACCATATATTTT

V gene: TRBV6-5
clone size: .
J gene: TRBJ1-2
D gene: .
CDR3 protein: CASRSQGKEGYTF
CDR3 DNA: TGTGCCAGCAGAAGTCAGGGGAAGGAAGGCTACACCTTC

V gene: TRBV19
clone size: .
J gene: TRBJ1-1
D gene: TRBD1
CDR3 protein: CASSIGGQGGTEAFF
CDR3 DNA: TGTGCCAGTAGTATAGGAGGACAGGGAGGAACTGAAGCTTTCTTT

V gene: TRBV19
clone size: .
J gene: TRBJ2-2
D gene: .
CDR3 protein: CASSMGPTIPTGELFF
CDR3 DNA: TGTGCCAGTAGTATGGGTCCAACGATCCCGACCGGGGAGCTGTTTTTT

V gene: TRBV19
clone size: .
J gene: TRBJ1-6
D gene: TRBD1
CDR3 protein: CASAGQGDSPLHF
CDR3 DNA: TGTGCCAGTGCGGGACAGGGTGATTCACCCCTCCACTTT

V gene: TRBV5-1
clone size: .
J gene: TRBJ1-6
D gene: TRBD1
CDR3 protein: CASSSGTGNSPLHF
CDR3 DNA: TGCGCCAGCAGCTCCGGGACAGGGAATTCACCCCTCCACTTT

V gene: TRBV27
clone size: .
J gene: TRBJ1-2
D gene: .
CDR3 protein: CASSGLGSGYTF
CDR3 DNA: TGTGCCAGCAGTGGGCTAGGTTCTGGCTACACCTTC

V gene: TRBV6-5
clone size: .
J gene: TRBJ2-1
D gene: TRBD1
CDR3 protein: CASSYAGTGVNEQFF
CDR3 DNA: TGTGCCAGCAGTTACGCAGGGACAGGGGTCAATGAGCAGTTCTTC

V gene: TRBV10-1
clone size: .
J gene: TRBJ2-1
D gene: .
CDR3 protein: CASSDPLVGAGNEQFF
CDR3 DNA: TGCGCCAGCAGTGACCCTCTCGTCGGGGCGGGCAATGAGCAGTTCTTC

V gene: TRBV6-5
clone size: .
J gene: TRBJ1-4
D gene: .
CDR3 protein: CASSYLGHSEKLFF
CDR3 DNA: TGTGCCAGCAGTTACCTGGGACATTCGGAAAAACTGTTTTTT